This T cell receptor beta chain originates from a study of lymphopenia after photon versus proton radiotherapy. Broader study findings: Under photons, naive T cells and diversity fell while effector/memory populations rose.

Worth noting for this clone: Antigen unknown.

Clones were sequenced by immunoSEQ multiplex PCR, and TCRdb holds only the in-frame ones, with some missing. The data contain more than 70,000 clones, around 88% of them singletons. The source of this sequence is a man aged 55 to 70 with pancreatic cancer. The sequencing used peripheral blood, collected from a patient treated with proton-based radiotherapy.

The CDR3 DNA follows: TGTGCCAGCAATTTTCCCGGACAGGGCAGTCAGCCCCAGCATTTT. Protein sequence: CASNFPGQGSQPQHF. The chain combines TRBV5-8 with TRBJ1-5, with 8 positions matching TRBD1. The CDR3 length is 15 residues. Germline V gene sequence: CDR1 SGHTS, CDR2 YDEGEE. V trimming: 6 bases; J trimming: 6 bases; junction bases outside the gene matches: 11. Filled out from reference TRBV5-8 and TRBJ1-5, the complete variable domain reads EAGVTQSPTHLIKTRGQQATLRCSPISGHTSVYWYQQALGLGLQFLLWYDEGEERNRGNFPPRFSGRQFPNYSSELNVNALELEDSALYLCASNFPGQGSQPQHFGDGTRLSIL.